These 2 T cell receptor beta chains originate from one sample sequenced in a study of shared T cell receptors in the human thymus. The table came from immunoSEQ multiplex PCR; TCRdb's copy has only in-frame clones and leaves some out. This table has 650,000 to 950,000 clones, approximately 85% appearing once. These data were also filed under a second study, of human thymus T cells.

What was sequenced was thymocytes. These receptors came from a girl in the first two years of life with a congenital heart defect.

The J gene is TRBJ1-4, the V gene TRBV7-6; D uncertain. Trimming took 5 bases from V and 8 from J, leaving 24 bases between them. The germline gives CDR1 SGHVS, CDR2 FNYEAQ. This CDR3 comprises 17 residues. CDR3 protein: CASSPGAGASTWEKLFF. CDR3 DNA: TGTGCCAGCAGCCCAGGTGCGGGAGCTTCAACTTGGGAAAAACTGTTTTTT.

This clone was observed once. CDR3 region: CASSPRQGSEQYF. In DNA form, the CDR3 reads TGTGCCAGCTCACCAAGACAGGGGAGCGAGCAGTACTTC. The gene calls are TRBV18 and TRBJ2-7; 8 bases align to TRBD1. Losses at the gene ends were 2 bases for V and 6 bases for J; bases not matched to a gene: 3. The CDR3 runs 13 residues. Germline V gene data show CDR1 as KGHSH and CDR2 as LQKENI.